This is a list of T cell receptor beta chains from one sample in a study of T cell responses to AZD1222 COVID-19 vaccine. The protocol was immunoSEQ multiplex PCR, while the TCRdb copy is restricted to in-frame clones and leaves out a portion. The sample has 80,000 or so clones; 85% to 95% are singletons. The sample was peripheral blood, taken on day 0 of AZD1222 vaccination. The origin of the receptors is an adult in good health. Both conserved end residues are part of each CDR3. The order of the fields is clone size, J gene, V gene, D gene, CDR3 protein, CDR3 DNA. The D gene is left open where the match is weak. Some rows mark clone size as missing; the rest say once, few, many or name a class of expanded clone.

clone_size: NA; j_call: TRBJ2-7; v_call: TRBV5-1; d_call: TRBD2; cdr3_aa: CASSLIGLADTYEQYF; cdr3_nt: TGCGCCAGCAGCTTGATTGGACTAGCGGATACCTACGAGCAGTACTTC
clone_size: NA; j_call: TRBJ2-1; v_call: TRBV18; d_call: NA; cdr3_aa: CASSLGASRRNEQFF; cdr3_nt: TGTGCCAGCTCACTCGGGGCTAGCAGGCGCAATGAGCAGTTCTTC
clone_size: medium-sized; j_call: TRBJ2-1; v_call: TRBV19; d_call: NA; cdr3_aa: CASSNSPSSYNEQFF; cdr3_nt: TGTGCCAGTAGTAATTCCCCGAGCTCCTACAATGAGCAGTTCTTC
clone_size: NA; j_call: TRBJ2-3; v_call: TRBV6-5; d_call: NA; cdr3_aa: CASSYSGLDTDTQYF; cdr3_nt: TGTGCCAGCAGTTACTCTGGGCTAGACACAGATACGCAGTATTTT
clone_size: NA; j_call: TRBJ1-1; v_call: TRBV6-1; d_call: TRBD1; cdr3_aa: CASSEVGGTGRPTEAFF; cdr3_nt: TGTGCCAGCAGTGAAGTCGGCGGGACAGGGCGACCCACTGAAGCTTTCTTT
clone_size: NA; j_call: TRBJ1-1; v_call: TRBV29-1; d_call: TRBD1; cdr3_aa: CSAKTGYAEAFF; cdr3_nt: TGCAGCGCAAAGACAGGGTACGCTGAAGCTTTCTTT
clone_size: NA; j_call: TRBJ2-7; v_call: TRBV7-2; d_call: TRBD2; cdr3_aa: CASSLALAGLTSYEQYF; cdr3_nt: TGTGCCAGCAGCTTAGCCCTAGCGGGGCTAACCTCCTACGAGCAGTACTTC
clone_size: few; j_call: TRBJ2-3; v_call: TRBV9; d_call: NA; cdr3_aa: CASSPLGGFSTDTQYF; cdr3_nt: TGTGCCAGCAGCCCCCTGGGAGGATTTAGCACAGATACGCAGTATTTT
clone_size: NA; j_call: TRBJ1-6; v_call: TRBV11-3; d_call: NA; cdr3_aa: CASSLRYNSPLHF; cdr3_nt: TGTGCCAGCAGCTTACGATATAATTCACCCCTCCACTTT
clone_size: NA; j_call: TRBJ2-3; v_call: TRBV19; d_call: NA; cdr3_aa: CASSILEGWSTDTQYF; cdr3_nt: TGTGCCAGTAGTATATTGGAGGGGTGGAGCACAGATACGCAGTATTTT
clone_size: NA; j_call: TRBJ1-2; v_call: TRBV9; d_call: NA; cdr3_aa: CASSVVSGNYGYTF; cdr3_nt: TGTGCCAGCAGCGTAGTATCCGGGAACTATGGCTACACCTTC
clone_size: NA; j_call: TRBJ1-2; v_call: TRBV7-2; d_call: TRBD1; cdr3_aa: CASSASPPGQTANYGYTF; cdr3_nt: TGTGCCAGCAGCGCGAGTCCTCCGGGACAGACCGCTAACTATGGCTACACCTTC
clone_size: NA; j_call: TRBJ1-5; v_call: TRBV10-3; d_call: NA; cdr3_aa: CAIRRGDNQPQHF; cdr3_nt: TGTGCCATTCGCCGCGGGGATAATCAGCCCCAGCATTTT
clone_size: NA; j_call: TRBJ2-3; v_call: TRBV5-1; d_call: NA; cdr3_aa: CASSNKKGTSTDTQYF; cdr3_nt: TGCGCCAGCAGCAATAAGAAAGGTACTAGCACAGATACGCAGTATTTT
clone_size: once; j_call: TRBJ1-5; v_call: TRBV19; d_call: NA; cdr3_aa: CATGGSNQPQHF; cdr3_nt: TGTGCCACCGGGGGGAGCAATCAGCCCCAGCATTTT
clone_size: NA; j_call: TRBJ1-2; v_call: TRBV6-2/TRBV6-3; d_call: NA; cdr3_aa: CASSYSEGVYGYTF; cdr3_nt: TGTGCCAGCAGTTACAGCGAAGGTGTTTATGGCTACACCTTC
clone_size: NA; j_call: TRBJ2-1; v_call: TRBV6-1; d_call: NA; cdr3_aa: CASSDREGPFF; cdr3_nt: TGTGCCAGCAGTGACAGGGAAGGTCCGTTCTTC
clone_size: NA; j_call: TRBJ2-7; v_call: TRBV7-2; d_call: TRBD2; cdr3_aa: CASSLMAGGYEQYF; cdr3_nt: TGTGCCAGCAGCTTAATGGCGGGGGGGTACGAGCAGTACTTC
clone_size: NA; j_call: TRBJ1-2; v_call: TRBV5-1; d_call: NA; cdr3_aa: CASSPMTVEYGYTF; cdr3_nt: TGCGCCAGCAGCCCTATGACAGTAGAGTATGGCTACACCTTC
clone_size: NA; j_call: TRBJ2-1; v_call: TRBV4-2; d_call: TRBD2; cdr3_aa: CASSPRLAVYNEQFF; cdr3_nt: TGTGCCAGCAGCCCCCGACTAGCGGTTTACAATGAGCAGTTCTTC
clone_size: NA; j_call: TRBJ2-2; v_call: TRBV28; d_call: NA; cdr3_aa: CASPSPTGELFF; cdr3_nt: TGTGCCAGCCCTTCACCCACCGGGGAGCTGTTTTTT
clone_size: NA; j_call: TRBJ2-3; v_call: TRBV19; d_call: TRBD2; cdr3_aa: CASSHAGTKVTDTQYF; cdr3_nt: TGTGCCAGTAGCCACGCCGGGACTAAGGTCACGGATACGCAGTATTTT
clone_size: NA; j_call: TRBJ2-5; v_call: TRBV28; d_call: NA; cdr3_aa: CASSKQETQYF; cdr3_nt: TGTGCCAGCAGTAAACAAGAGACCCAGTACTTC
clone_size: NA; j_call: TRBJ1-5; v_call: TRBV4-2; d_call: NA; cdr3_aa: CASSQDWGGWGQPQHF; cdr3_nt: TGTGCCAGCAGCCAAGATTGGGGAGGGTGGGGTCAGCCCCAGCATTTT